The 27 T cell receptor beta chains below come from one sample, sequenced in a study of T cell responses to AZD1222 COVID-19 vaccine. The repertoire was sequenced with immunoSEQ multiplex PCR; TCRdb's copy has only in-frame clones and lacks some. The sample lists more than 110,000 clones; 88% were seen once. Source: peripheral blood, taken 28 days after the second AZD1222 dose. The receptors stem from an adult who received the AZD1222 COVID-19 vaccine.

The chain has TRBV20-1 and TRBJ1-6; no definite D call. Germline-derived CDR1 and CDR2 are DFQATT and SNEGSKA (reference sequence). The CDR3 runs 12 residues. Trimming removed 3 bases at V and 7 bases at J, with 7 bases between. This CDR3 reads CSASRGNSPLHF. Written as DNA, the CDR3 is TGCAGTGCTAGTAGAGGAAATTCACCCCTCCACTTT.

The chain employs TRBV7-9 and TRBJ1-2, with D unclear. The CDR3 has 12 amino acids. Germline V gene data show CDR1 as SEHNR and CDR2 as FQNEAQ (reference sequence). Trimming pared 5 bases from V and 6 bases from J, leaving 10 bases between. The CDR3 DNA reads TGTGCCAGCAGCATCAAGGTAGATGGCTACACCTTC. This codes for CASSIKVDGYTF.

In its sample, this clone was seen a few times. The rearrangement joins TRBV7-2 to TRBJ2-1, with 10 bases that match TRBD2. The ends lost 7 bases at V and 7 bases at J; junction bases unmatched: 10. CDR3 size: 15 residues. From germline, CDR1 is SGHTA and CDR2 FQGNSA. CDR3 nucleotides: TGTGCCAGCACCCCAGGGGGTAGCGGGAGGAATGAGCAGTTCTTC. This gives the protein CASTPGGSGRNEQFF.

The gene calls are TRBV28 and TRBJ1-4; D remains ambiguous. The ends were cut back, 2 bases at V and 8 bases at J, with 12 bases in the middle. CDR3 size: 14 residues. Germline-derived CDR1 and CDR2 are MDHEN and SYDVKM. The chain's CDR3 is CASSLDGLREKLFF. The CDR3 DNA sequence: TGTGCCAGCAGTTTAGACGGCTTGCGGGAAAAACTGTTTTTT.

The chain uses TRBV15 and TRBJ2-6, with D possibly matching TRBD1 (5 bases). Germline lookup yields CDR1 LNHNV and CDR2 YYDKDF (reference sequence). The CDR3 consists of 15 residues. The V and J ends lost 0 bases and 2 bases respectively, with 5 bases between them. The CDR3 loop reads CATSRDRAGANVLTF. The CDR3 DNA is TGTGCCACCAGCAGAGACAGGGCTGGGGCCAACGTCCTGACTTTC.

V is TRBV2 and J is TRBJ2-2; tentatively, D is TRBD1 (6 bases). CDR3 length: 14 residues. Trimming stripped 7 bases from V and 5 bases from J, with 14 bases between. The germline V gene has CDR1 SNHLY and CDR2 FYNNEI. The chain's CDR3 is CASIRQAGTGELFF. CDR3 bases: TGTGCCAGCATCAGACAGGCGGGTACCGGGGAGCTGTTTTTT.

V usage is TRBV9 and J usage is TRBJ1-2; TRBD1 aligns across 9 bases. V lost 3 bases and J lost 2; bases outside the gene matches: 5. In germline, CDR1 is SGDLS, CDR2 YYNGEE. There are 15 residues in the CDR3. CDR3 region: CASSARDRDNYGYTF. The CDR3 bases are TGTGCCAGCAGCGCCCGGGACAGGGACAACTATGGCTACACCTTC.

This rearrangement joins TRBV14 to TRBJ2-1; the match to TRBD2 covers 7 bases. In germline, CDR1 is SGHDN, CDR2 FVKESK. This CDR3 is built from 11 residues. V dropped 1 base and J dropped 15; count of bases not matched to a gene: 3. The CDR3 nucleotides read TGTGCCAGCAGCCAAGGGGAGGGGCGGTTCTTC. This translates into CASSQGEGRFF. The full variable domain, in which reference TRBV14 and TRBJ2-1 provide the parts outside the CDR3, is EAGVTQFPSHSVIEKGQTVTLRCDPISGHDNLYWYRRVMGKEIKFLLHFVKESKQDESGMPNNRFLAERTGGTYSTLKVQPAELEDSGVYFCASSQGEGRFFGPGTRLTVL.

The chain recombines TRBV7-2 with TRBJ1-1; D gene uncertain. There are 14 residues in the CDR3. Germline CDR1 SGHTA, CDR2 FQGNSA. V was shortened by 1 base and J by 1 base, with 7 bases between the two germline ends. CDR3 sequence reads: CASSLGPGNTEAFF. In DNA form, the CDR3 reads TGTGCCAGCAGCTTAGGTCCGGGGAACACTGAAGCTTTCTTT.

The chain recombines TRBV28 with TRBJ1-5; 8 bases agree with TRBD1. The germline gives CDR1 MDHEN, CDR2 SYDVKM. The V segment lost 6 bases and the J segment 6 bases; nucleotides outside the gene matches: 10. This CDR3 is 15 amino acids long. CDR3 DNA sequence: TGTGCCAGCAGGCACGGACAGGGCCTGGGTCAGCCCCAGCATTTT. It translates to CASRHGQGLGQPQHF.

The chain carries TRBV20-1 and TRBJ2-5; TRBD2 matches at 10 bases. The V and J ends lost 3 bases and 5 bases, in that order; junction bases with no gene match: 12. The CDR3 contains 16 residues. The germline gives CDR1 DFQATT, CDR2 SNEGSKA (reference sequence). CDR3 DNA sequence: TGCAGTGCTAGTTGGCTAGCGGGGGCCTCGGGGGAGACCCAGTACTTC. Its translation is CSASWLAGASGETQYF.

As DNA, the CDR3 is TGTGCCAGCAGCTCAACGGGTTACAATGAGCAGTTCTTC. It translates to CASSSTGYNEQFF. V is TRBV7-2 and J is TRBJ2-1; D not resolved. This CDR3 has 13 amino acids. The V end lost 4 bases, the J end lost 4 bases, and 8 bases lay between the germline ends. The germline CDR1 and CDR2 sequences are SGHTA and FQGNSA.

This chain connects TRBV21-1 to TRBJ1-6. TRBV21-1 is deemed a pseudogene. This CDR3 region has 16 residues. CDR3 amino acids: CASSPSSEACNSPLHF. In nucleotides, the CDR3 is TGTGCCAGCAGCCCCTCGTCAGAGGCCTGTAATTCACCCCTCCACTTT.

The gene calls are TRBV2 and TRBJ2-3; D is possibly TRBD2 (6 bases). V dropped 4 bases and J dropped 10 bases, with 12 bases sitting between them. CDR3 length: 12 residues. Germline assignment: CDR1 SNHLY and CDR2 FYNNEI. The CDR3 DNA reads TGTGCCAGCAGTGGGACTTCGGGAGCGCAGTATTTT. It codes for CASSGTSGAQYF.

The CDR3 region is CSAPTGGKAFF. DNA for the CDR3: TGCAGTGCTCCGACAGGGGGAAAAGCTTTCTTT. The chain recombines TRBV20-1 with TRBJ1-1; 9 bases fit TRBD1. Per germline, CDR1 DFQATT and CDR2 SNEGSKA (reference sequence). The CDR3 sequence is 11 residues long. With 5 bases clipped from V and 9 bases from J, the junction kept 4 bases outside the gene matches.

The genes are TRBV6-4 and TRBJ1-2; 7 nucleotides agree with TRBD1. The J segment lost 8 bases and the V segment lost 6 bases, leaving 12 bases of the junction unmatched. Germline lookup yields CDR1 MRHNA and CDR2 SNTAGT. This CDR3 spans 14 amino acids. CDR3 loop: CASREIQGSVGYTF. The CDR3 DNA follows: TGTGCCAGCAGGGAGATACAGGGGAGTGTGGGCTACACCTTC.

This clone was seen a few times. This sequence joins TRBV28 and TRBJ1-5, with 7 bases aligning to TRBD1. Trimming at V came to 3 bases and at J to 3 bases, leaving 5 bases not matched to a gene. CDR3 length: 15 residues. Germline CDR1 reads MDHEN; CDR2 reads SYDVKM. DNA of the CDR3: TGTGCCAGCAGTTTCGTAGACAGGGTCAATCAGCCCCAGCATTTT. This codes for CASSFVDRVNQPQHF.

The chain has TRBV27 and TRBJ1-4, with D unresolved. The germline gives CDR1 MNHEY, CDR2 SMNVEV (reference sequence). Trimming left V 0 bases short and J 10 bases short, with 18 bases between. The CDR3 extends over 16 amino acids. CDR3 nucleotide sequence: TGTGCCAGCAGTTTATCTTTAATGGGGAACGTGGGAAAACTGTTTTTT. Translated: CASSLSLMGNVGKLFF.

V usage is TRBV2 and J usage is TRBJ2-5; D might be TRBD1 (6 bases). Germline values: CDR1 SNHLY, CDR2 FYNNEI. Trimming removed 5 bases at V and 4 bases at J, with 11 bases between. This CDR3 spans 13 amino acids. The CDR3 sequence is CASSLQGPETQYF. CDR3 nucleotides: TGTGCCAGCAGTTTACAGGGCCCAGAGACCCAGTACTTC.

The chain's CDR3 is CATTPGLGELFF. The CDR3 coding sequence is TGTGCCACCACCCCAGGCTTGGGGGAGCTGTTTTTT. The chain has TRBV10-3 and TRBJ2-2; no clear D. The CDR3 sequence is 12 residues long. V lost 10 bases to trimming and J lost 8 bases, with 14 bases between them. CDR1 is ENHRY and CDR2 is SYGVKD in the germline V gene.

This clone was counted a single time. The chain carries TRBV10-3 and TRBJ2-1; 13 positions match TRBD2. Looked up from germline, CDR1 is ENHRY and CDR2 is SYGVKD. V gave up 10 bases and J gave up 8 bases; unmatched junction bases: 14. CDR3 size: 16 residues. The CDR3 region has the DNA TGTGCCACCGTGGAGATAACTAGCGGGGGGGCGCATGAGCAGTTCTTC. Translation gives CATVEITSGGAHEQFF.

The chain has TRBV11-2 and TRBJ1-5; D is uncertain. This CDR3 has 13 amino acids. V was cut by 2 bases and J by 7 bases, with 9 bases left in between. Germline CDR1 and CDR2: SGHAT and FQNNGV. CDR3 in DNA: TGTGCCAGCAGCTTAAATATGGGACAGCCCCAGCATTTT. Translating it yields CASSLNMGQPQHF. The full variable domain, with the rest looked up from reference TRBV11-2 and TRBJ1-5, is EAGVAQSPRYKIIEKRQSVAFWCNPISGHATLYWYQQILGQGPKLLIQFQNNGVVDDSQLPKDRFSAERLKGVDSTLKIQPAKLEDSAVYLCASSLNMGQPQHFGDGTRLSIL.

The chain couples TRBV14 to TRBJ1-2; perhaps TRBD1 as D (6 bases). This CDR3 region has 14 residues. Deletions cut 1 base from V and 7 bases from J, with 13 bases between. Germline CDR1 reads SGHDN; CDR2 reads FVKESK. The CDR3 coding sequence is TGTGCCAGCAGCCAAGCCTTGACAGGCGTTGGCTACACCTTC. Protein sequence: CASSQALTGVGYTF.

This CDR3 is CASIDRRYSNQPQHF. DNA of the CDR3: TGTGCCAGTATAGACCGTAGGTATAGCAATCAGCCCCAGCATTTT. The chain uses TRBV19 and TRBJ1-5, with D hard to call. Germline assignment: CDR1 LNHDA and CDR2 SQIVND (reference sequence). The CDR3 is 15 residues long. V lost 7 bases, J lost 0 bases, and 13 bases lay in between.

The genes are TRBV28 and TRBJ2-5; 9 bases line up with TRBD2. Germline CDR1 reads MDHEN; CDR2 reads SYDVKM. CDR3 length: 15 amino acids. V lost 5 bases to trimming and J lost 5 bases; unmatched junction nucleotides: 9. The CDR3 DNA follows: TGTGCCAGCAGTACCACCTCTAGCGGGGCGGAGACCCAGTACTTC. This gives the protein CASSTTSSGAETQYF.

The rearrangement uses TRBV5-1 and TRBJ1-2; D gene uncertain. The CDR3 is 15 residues long. V lost 0 bases and J lost 4, with 13 bases in between. Germline V gene data show CDR1 as SGHRS and CDR2 as YFSETQ. The CDR3 DNA reads TGCGCCAGCAGCTTGGCCGTGGGAAGTTCCTATGGCTACACCTTC. Translated: CASSLAVGSSYGYTF.

This clone came up a few times. This chain joins TRBV30 and TRBJ1-1; D possibly corresponds to TRBD1 (6 bases). The CDR3 runs to 15 residues. CDR1 and CDR2 from the germline V gene are GTSNPN and SVGIG (reference sequence). Trimming removed 6 bases at V and 4 bases at J, with 21 bases between. CDR3 nucleotide sequence: TGTGCCTGCACCCCCGGGGGCACAGGAGGCACTGAAGCTTTCTTT. As protein: CACTPGGTGGTEAFF. The full variable domain, in which reference TRBV30 and TRBJ1-1 provide the parts outside the CDR3, is SQTIHQWPATLVQPVGSPLSLECTVEGTSNPNLYWYRQAAGRGLQLLFYSVGIGQISSEVPQNLSASRPQDRQFILSSKKLLLSDSGFYLCACTPGGTGGTEAFFGQGTRLTVV.